The 19 T cell receptor beta chains below all came from one sample that was sequenced in a study of T cells in Graves' hyperthyroidism and ophthalmopathy. Researchers amplified the TCR beta CDR3 regions from RNA transcripts. HTBI primers were the set used in a first-round RT-PCR of the TCR CDR3. A single record per CDR3 protein comes from TCRdb applying MiXCR to the multiplex PCR reads. The repertoire consists of nearly 600,000 distinct CDR3 sequences, with 14% occurring once and the leading ten covering about 6.6%. Specimen: blood. These receptors were collected from a woman aged 18-29 years with Graves' ophthalmopathy.

This clonotype was recorded a few times. This sequence joins TRBV27 and TRBJ2-1, with 12 bases that match TRBD2. This CDR3 region has 19 residues. CDR1 and CDR2 from the germline V gene are MNHEY and SMNVEV (reference sequence). Germline trimming cut 5 bases from V and 8 bases from J; bases unmatched to any gene: 19. For the CDR3, the DNA is TGTGCCAGCAGTCGCCCCCCCGGACTAGCGGGAAGGAGGGGTGATGAGCAGTTCTTC. It codes for CASSRPPGLAGRRGDEQFF.

This rearrangement joins TRBV15 to TRBJ2-7; D remains ambiguous. The germline CDR1 and CDR2 sequences are LNHNV and YYDKDF (reference sequence). This CDR3 region has 16 residues. Trimming cost V 0 bases and J 0 bases, with 12 bases left between them. CDR3 in amino acids: CATSRDWSVPSYEQYF. CDR3 nucleotide sequence: TGTGCCACCAGCAGAGATTGGAGCGTCCCCTCCTACGAGCAGTACTTC.

This clonotype was recorded at least ten times. CDR3 in DNA: TGTGCCAGCAGTTGGACTAGCGGGAGCGGAGGAGAGACCCAGTACTTC. Translating gives CASSWTSGSGGETQYF. This chain connects TRBV6-1 to TRBJ2-5; 13 bases fit TRBD2. The CDR3 runs to 16 residues. Germline CDR1 is MNHNS and CDR2 is SASEGT. J was trimmed by 4 bases and V by 5 bases; bases with no gene match: 7.

J is TRBJ2-3 and V is TRBV9; D is possibly TRBD1 or TRBD2 (6 bases each). The CDR3 is made up of 15 amino acids. Trimming cost V 2 bases and J 8 bases, with 18 bases left between them. CDR1 is SGDLS and CDR2 is YYNGEE in the germline V gene. The CDR3 reads CASSVSQGHGGTQYF. The CDR3 DNA reads TGTGCCAGCAGCGTCTCCCAGGGGCACGGGGGTACGCAGTATTTT.

The chain couples TRBV7-9 to TRBJ2-7, with TRBD1 as a possible D gene (6 bases). V lost 3 bases and J lost 4, with 13 bases in between. Per the germline V gene, CDR1 is SEHNR and CDR2 is FQNEAQ (reference sequence). The CDR3 sequence is 14 residues long. The CDR3 sequence is CASSFAGTPYEQYF. The CDR3 nucleotides are TGTGCCAGCAGCTTTGCCGGGACACCTTACGAGCAGTACTTC.

This clonotype was recorded a few times. J is TRBJ1-1 and V is TRBV20-1; no firm D call. The CDR3 length is 12 residues. Looked up from germline, CDR1 is DFQATT and CDR2 is SNEGSKA (reference sequence). Between the trimmed V and J ends, which lost 7 bases and 2 bases, there was a span of 11 bases. The CDR3 sequence: CSGERSNTEAFF. CDR3 DNA: TGCAGTGGTGAGAGGAGTAACACTGAAGCTTTCTTT.

The sample holds a few counts of this clonotype. V is TRBV30 and J is TRBJ2-2; D unclear. CDR1 GTSNPN and CDR2 SVGIG come from the germline V gene (reference sequence). The ends were cut back, 2 bases at V and 6 bases at J, with 10 bases in the middle. The CDR3 runs 13 residues. CDR3 region: CAWSKIYAGELFF. As DNA, the CDR3 is TGTGCCTGGAGTAAGATATACGCCGGGGAGCTGTTTTTT. Full variable domain (remainder filled in from reference TRBV30 and TRBJ2-2): SQTIHQWPATLVQPVGSPLSLECTVEGTSNPNLYWYRQAAGRGLQLLFYSVGIGQISSEVPQNLSASRPQDRQFILSSKKLLLSDSGFYLCAWSKIYAGELFFGEGSRLTVL.

This clonotype came up a few times. This chain connects TRBV7-9 to TRBJ1-1, with D uncertain. Germline CDR1 is SEHNR and CDR2 is FQNEAQ (reference sequence). The CDR3 is made up of 13 amino acids. The V end was cut by 7 bases, the J end by 1 base, with 10 bases between. In DNA, the CDR3 is TGTGCCAGCATCCTAGGTTCGAACACTGAAGCTTTCTTT. Translated, it gives CASILGSNTEAFF.

This clonotype was counted a few times. The J gene is TRBJ2-7, the V gene TRBV28, with TRBD1 matching 9 bases. The CDR3 sequence is 15 residues long. Germline CDR1 is MDHEN and CDR2 is SYDVKM. Germline trimming cut 5 bases from V and 5 bases from J; bases unmatched to any gene: 10. DNA of the CDR3: TGTGCCAGCAGTATACCCGGGACAGGGAGGGACGAGCAGTACTTC. Protein product: CASSIPGTGRDEQYF.

This clonotype was seen just once. This chain joins TRBV7-8 and TRBJ1-5; possibly TRBD1 for D (5 bases). The V end lost 4 bases, the J end lost 5 bases, and 12 bases lay between the germline ends. The CDR3 is made up of 14 amino acids. From germline, CDR1 is SGHVS and CDR2 FQNEAQ. The CDR3 DNA reads TGTGCCAGCAGCTCCGGGACTCCGGATCAGCCCCAGCATTTT. It yields the protein CASSSGTPDQPQHF.

This clonotype was counted many times. This chain links TRBV6-2 or TRBV6-3 with TRBJ1-2; TRBD1 matches at 7 bases. This CDR3 region has 12 residues. Germline CDR1 is MNHEY and CDR2 is SVGEGT. J gave up 5 bases and V 6 bases, and 3 bases lay outside the gene matches. CDR3 region: CASSPGQYGYTF. As DNA, the CDR3 is TGTGCCAGCAGCCCGGGACAGTATGGCTACACCTTC.

In its sample, this clonotype was seen many times. The CDR3 DNA sequence: TGTGCCAGCAGCCCGGCCGGACAGGACTACGAGCAGTACTTC. Its translation is CASSPAGQDYEQYF. The gene calls are TRBV7-9 and TRBJ2-7, with 7 nucleotides matching TRBD1. The V segment lost 5 bases and the J segment 3 bases; nucleotides outside the gene matches: 7. This CDR3 has 14 amino acids. Per germline, CDR1 SEHNR and CDR2 FQNEAQ (reference sequence).

In this sample, this clonotype turned up many times. V gene TRBV11-2 combines with J gene TRBJ2-1; 8 bases fit TRBD2. The junction had 8 bases not matched to a gene; V was cut back by 3 bases and J by 7 bases. Germline CDR1 and CDR2: SGHAT and FQNNGV. The CDR3 extends over 15 amino acids. The CDR3 loop is CASSFSPGTRNEQFF. The DNA for the CDR3 is TGTGCCAGCAGCTTCAGCCCCGGGACTAGGAATGAGCAGTTCTTC.

The chain uses TRBV27 and TRBJ2-1, with a weak D call TRBD2 (5 bases). Trimming pared 6 bases from V and 1 base from J, leaving 10 bases between. The CDR3 loop spans 14 amino acids. Germline assignment: CDR1 MNHEY and CDR2 SMNVEV (reference sequence). The CDR3, as DNA: TGTGCCAGCAGCTACGGGGATTCCTACAATGAGCAGTTCTTC. This encodes CASSYGDSYNEQFF.

This clonotype turned up a few times. V gene TRBV5-6 combines with J gene TRBJ2-7; the D is unclear. CDR3 length: 14 residues. Germline V gene sequence: CDR1 SGHDT, CDR2 YYEEEE. Trimming left V 3 bases short and J 0 bases short, with 10 bases between. The CDR3 sequence is CASSSGRLSYEQYF. CDR3 DNA: TGTGCCAGCAGCTCCGGACGTCTCTCCTACGAGCAGTACTTC.

In the case of this clonotype: At one boundary the junction diverges from the germline segment, which might be a read error. The gene calls are TRBV5-6 and TRBJ2-5; TRBD2 agrees at 7 bases. Looked up from germline, CDR1 is SGHDT and CDR2 is YYEEEE. CDR3 size: 15 residues. CDR3 sequence: CASSGPSGLRETLYF. CDR3 nucleotides: TGTGCCAGCAGCGGACCTAGCGGTTTGCGAGAGACCCTGTACTTC.

The chain employs TRBV5-6 and TRBJ2-7; 11 bases align to TRBD2. V shed 4 bases, J shed 1 base, and the junction held 4 bases outside the gene matches. Germline V gene lookup returns CDR1 SGHDT and CDR2 YYEEEE. The CDR3 covers 15 residues. DNA of the CDR3: TGTGCCAGCAGCGGGGGACTAGCGGAATCCTACGAGCAGTACTTC. Residues: CASSGGLAESYEQYF.

This clonotype was detected ten times or more. V usage is TRBV15 and J usage is TRBJ1-1; maybe TRBD1 (5 bases). Trimming stripped 8 bases from V and 1 base from J, with 17 bases between. The V gene's germline CDR1 is LNHNV and CDR2 YYDKDF (reference sequence). The CDR3 contains 15 residues. Written as DNA, the CDR3 is TGTGCCACCGAAGAGATTGGGGCCACGAACACTGAAGCTTTCTTT. This gives the protein CATEEIGATNTEAFF.

The rearrangement links TRBV6-5 to TRBJ2-1, with 14 bases lining up with TRBD2. The CDR3 runs 17 residues. From germline, CDR1 is MNHEY and CDR2 SVGAGI. The V segment lost 0 bases and the J segment 7 bases; nucleotides outside the gene matches: 5. CDR3 in amino acids: CASSYSGTSGRVNEQFF. CDR3 nucleotides: TGTGCCAGCAGTTACTCCGGGACTAGCGGGAGAGTAAATGAGCAGTTCTTC.